This T cell receptor beta chain was observed in a study of cytomegalovirus exposure and HLA in healthy donors. At the level of the study: Early release data held about 85 million unique TCRs from HLA-typed donors. Findings and limits, study-wide: Judged likely to be a sequencing artifact was a cluster of highly shared sequence variants. Later findings reportedly placed an Asian-associated ancestry cluster below the approximately 630-donor mean for N-insertions.

The primer mix had 60 Vbeta and 13 Jbeta primers. Clones were read by immunoSEQ multiplex PCR, and TCRdb kept only the in-frame ones, dropping some. The sample table includes around 160,000 clones. Points on this clone: The target antigen is unknown.

V shed 8 bases and J shed 7 bases, with 17 bases lying between them. The CDR3 has 13 amino acids. The germline V gene encodes CDR1 MDHEN and CDR2 SYDVKM. This clonotype was obtained from a woman aged 45-65 years in good health and CMV-seronegative. This chain connects TRBV28 to TRBJ1-1; D not resolved. Sequencing was done on a sample of PBMCs. CDR3 in amino acids: CASYLRASGEAFF. As DNA, the CDR3 is TGTGCCAGCTATTTGAGGGCCTCAGGTGAAGCTTTCTTT.